This entry features one TCR beta chain sequence. Its antigen is not known. These data originate in a study of TIL therapy for anti-PD-1-resistant metastatic lung cancer. Time point: pre-treatment sample, taken before nivolumab and TIL therapy. The tumor samples were excised metastases, mostly pleural nodules or supraclavicular lymph nodes. Points from the study as a whole: Treatment-naive, never-smoker and oncogene-addicted patients were overrepresented in this highly selected cohort.

V trimming: 4 bases; J trimming: 7 bases; junction bases outside the gene matches: 8. The CDR3 totals 15 residues. CDR1 is MDHEN, CDR2 SYDVKM, per germline. The immunoSEQ assay was v3. Sequenced by immunoSEQ multiplex PCR; TCRdb stores in-frame clones only, minus some. The table has about 100,000 clones, 65% seen once. This receptor was obtained from a person between 25 and 80 years old with non-small cell lung cancer. This chain uses TRBV28 with TRBJ1-5; 9 bases are a match to TRBD1. The sample consisted of tumor tissue, taken at baseline. The CDR3 DNA is TGTGCCAGCAGTTCAGCGGACAGGGGTGGGCAGCCCCAGCATTTT. It translates to CASSSADRGGQPQHF.